These 28 T cell receptor beta chains were sequenced from one sample in a study of identical twins (dated by TCRdb to the mid-2010s). The library was built by means of 5' RACE. Instrument used: Illumina HiSeq 2000. The public reads were run again by TCRdb, first through fastp at Q25 and then through MiXCR, and only productive beta chains were kept. CDR3 protein duplicates are merged, each entry listing the most common genes and DNA. The table for this sample lists a few hundred thousand distinct CDR3 sequences; about 10% of them were counted only once. In total, the top ten clones hold over 7% of the sample. Sequences were obtained from naive T cells sorted from blood. The sample's cell subset or site label is to be understood as: cells isolated with a human naive T-cell isolation kit. These receptors originate from a woman between 45 and 60 years old in good health.

This clonotype was detected a few times. This chain uses TRBV5-1 with TRBJ2-3, with D possibly TRBD2 on 5 matching bases. Germline V gene data show CDR1 as SGHRS and CDR2 as YFSETQ. Trimming shortened V by 7 bases and J by 6 bases, and 15 bases separated the two germline ends. This CDR3 comprises 13 residues. The CDR3 DNA reads TGCGCCAGCGAACGAGGGTCGGATGATACGCAGTATTTT. Its translation is CASERGSDDTQYF.

This clonotype appeared a few times. J is TRBJ2-1 and V is TRBV4-1, with 7 bases fitting TRBD2. Germline V gene data show CDR1 as MGHRA and CDR2 as YSYEKL. This CDR3 is built from 17 residues. V lost 0 bases to trimming and J lost 2 bases; unmatched junction nucleotides: 7. CDR3 nucleotides: TGCGCCAGCAGCCAAGACCCCCTAGCGGTCCCCTACAATGAGCAGTTCTTC. It is translated as CASSQDPLAVPYNEQFF.

V gene TRBV30 combines with J gene TRBJ2-1; TRBD2 agrees at 13 bases. V was clipped by 5 bases and J by 16 bases; unmatched bases: 11. The CDR3 loop spans 13 amino acids. In germline, CDR1 is GTSNPN, CDR2 SVGIG (reference sequence). The CDR3 DNA follows: TGTGCCTGGTCCCCGGGACTAGCGGGGCCCCACTTCTTC. Protein: CAWSPGLAGPHFF.

The chain uses TRBV7-6 and TRBJ2-7, with TRBD1 identical over 7 bases. Unmatched junction bases numbered 6, after V lost 4 bases and J lost 3 bases. Germline loops: CDR1 SGHVS, CDR2 FNYEAQ. The CDR3 length is 14 residues. CDR3 coding DNA: TGTGCCAGCAGCTCTTCGGACAGGATCTACGAGCAGTACTTC. Its protein is CASSSSDRIYEQYF.

The sample holds a few counts of this clonotype. The chain recombines TRBV2 with TRBJ1-1, with TRBD1 as a possible D gene (6 bases). This CDR3 contains 16 residues. The V end lost 3 bases, the J end lost 5 bases, and 19 bases lay between the germline ends. In germline, CDR1 is SNHLY, CDR2 FYNNEI. Here the CDR3 DNA reads TGTGCCAGCAGTGATGTTCAGGGAGCCACAGGGACTGAAGCTTTCTTT. It is translated as CASSDVQGATGTEAFF.

This clonotype was seen many times. The V gene is TRBV12-3 or TRBV12-4, the J gene TRBJ2-2, with a possible D match to TRBD2 (5 bases). The CDR3 is 17 amino acids. Trimming left V 2 bases short and J 2 bases short, with 15 bases between. The CDR3 protein is CASSLWELLPNTGELFF. CDR3 in DNA: TGTGCCAGCAGTTTATGGGAGCTACTACCTAACACCGGGGAGCTGTTTTTT.

This clonotype appeared many times. The chain carries TRBV12-3 or TRBV12-4 and TRBJ2-7; D ambiguous. The CDR3 has 14 residues. Trimming removed 6 bases from V and 1 base from J, with 13 bases in between. The CDR3 nucleotides read TGTGCCAGCAGCTACGGTGGCGGTTCCTACGAGCAGTACTTC. Translating it yields CASSYGGGSYEQYF.

V is TRBV11-2 and J is TRBJ2-2; no clear D gene. The V end was cut by 2 bases, the J end by 2 bases, with 9 bases between. Germline V CDR1 and CDR2: SGHAT, FQNNGV. This CDR3 comprises 15 residues. The CDR3 loop is CASSLIFGNTGELFF. The CDR3 coding sequence is TGTGCCAGCAGCTTAATCTTCGGTAACACCGGGGAGCTGTTTTTT.

To note about this clonotype: A much larger clone sits a single nucleotide away, making a read error possible. The chain couples TRBV25-1 to TRBJ2-7; no reliable D call. CDR1 and CDR2 from the germline V gene are MGHDK and SYGVNS. The CDR3 length is 14 residues. CDR3 amino acids: CASTAGPVYYEPYF. In DNA form, the CDR3 reads TGTGCCAGCACGGCCGGACCCGTATACTACGAGCCGTACTTC.

This clonotype was seen many times. The chain has TRBV10-1 and TRBJ2-1; D is perhaps TRBD2 (6 bases). The CDR3 extends over 14 amino acids. Germline loops: CDR1 WNHNN, CDR2 SYGVQD (reference sequence). V was trimmed by 2 bases and J by 1 base, leaving 6 bases between them. CDR3 sequence: CASSERESYNEQFF. The CDR3 region has the DNA TGCGCCAGCAGTGAGCGGGAGTCCTACAATGAGCAGTTCTTC.

The CDR3 loop is CASSLTDIPGTEAFF. The CDR3 DNA sequence: TGCGCCAGCAGCTTGACGGACATCCCGGGAACTGAAGCTTTCTTT. This sequence joins TRBV5-1 and TRBJ1-1; D might be TRBD1 (5 bases). Germline CDR1 SGHRS, CDR2 YFSETQ. The CDR3 is 15 residues long. V shed 1 base and J shed 5 bases, with 15 bases lying between them.

The V and J genes are TRBV4-1 and TRBJ2-5, with 7 bases aligning to TRBD2. Germline trimming cut 0 bases from V and 4 bases from J; bases unmatched to any gene: 8. CDR1 is MGHRA, CDR2 YSYEKL, per germline. The CDR3 consists of 16 residues. CDR3 loop: CASSQEGGINGETQYF. CDR3 coding DNA: TGCGCCAGCAGCCAAGAGGGGGGGATTAATGGAGAGACCCAGTACTTC.

V usage is TRBV10-1 and J usage is TRBJ2-7, with D possibly being TRBD2 (5 bases). The V gene's germline CDR1 is WNHNN and CDR2 SYGVQD (reference sequence). The CDR3 runs to 13 residues. Trimming stripped 6 bases from V and 7 bases from J, with 16 bases between. CDR3 in DNA: TGCGCCAGCAGCCCCGGACGGGATAAAGAGCAGTACTTC. The encoded protein is CASSPGRDKEQYF.

The gene calls are TRBV4-1 and TRBJ2-3, with TRBD2 matching over 10 bases. This CDR3 has 16 amino acids. V dropped 3 bases and J dropped 5; count of bases not matched to a gene: 8. Per the germline V gene, CDR1 is MGHRA and CDR2 is YSYEKL. In DNA form, the CDR3 reads TGCGCCAGCAGCCAGAGCGGGAGGGCCGGGGGAGATACGCAGTATTTT. This sequence encodes CASSQSGRAGGDTQYF.

This clonotype has a count of ten or more. The genes are TRBV7-9 and TRBJ2-6; D is uncertain. Germline V gene data show CDR1 as SEHNR and CDR2 as FQNEAQ (reference sequence). Trimming took 6 bases from V and 1 from J, leaving 19 bases between them. The CDR3 has 18 amino acids. The CDR3 here is CASSYRWGSRSGANVLTF. In DNA, the CDR3 is TGTGCCAGCAGTTATCGCTGGGGAAGCCGGTCTGGGGCCAACGTCCTGACTTTC. Full variable domain (rest looked up from reference TRBV7-9 and TRBJ2-6): DTGVSQNPRHKITKRGQNVTFRCDPISEHNRLYWYRQTLGQGPEFLTYFQNEAQLEKSRLLSDRFSAERPKGSFSTLEIQRTEQGDSAMYLCASSYRWGSRSGANVLTFGAGSRLTVL.

This clonotype was counted between two and nine times. As DNA, the CDR3 is TGTGCCAGCGGCACCCCAGGATACGCGAACACCGGGGAGCTGTTTTTT. Translating it yields CASGTPGYANTGELFF. This chain joins TRBV11-3 and TRBJ2-2; D is uncertain. Germline V gene sequence: CDR1 SGHNT, CDR2 YENEEA. V dropped 8 bases and J dropped 0 bases, with 16 bases sitting between them. The CDR3 consists of 16 residues.

This clonotype was seen repeatedly, ten times or more. The chain has TRBV20-1 and TRBJ2-1, with TRBD2 matching over 11 bases. The germline CDR1 and CDR2 sequences are DFQATT and SNEGSKA (reference sequence). V lost 5 bases, J lost 4 bases, and 22 bases stayed unmatched. The CDR3 covers 20 residues. The CDR3 protein is CSAAPGGFLAGGFAYNEQFF. In DNA form, the CDR3 reads TGCAGTGCTGCGCCCGGAGGGTTTCTAGCGGGAGGTTTTGCGTACAATGAGCAGTTCTTC.

The J gene is TRBJ1-4, the V gene TRBV11-2; D perhaps matches TRBD1 (5 bases). The germline V gene encodes CDR1 SGHAT and CDR2 FQNNGV. The CDR3 loop spans 15 amino acids. The ends were cut back, 5 bases at V and 0 bases at J, with 10 bases in the middle. The CDR3 reads CASSKAGPTNEKLFF. DNA for the CDR3: TGTGCCAGCAGCAAAGCAGGGCCAACTAATGAAAAACTGTTTTTT.

The chain links TRBV4-1 to TRBJ2-7, with 9 bases aligning to TRBD2. Germline V gene lookup returns CDR1 MGHRA and CDR2 YSYEKL. The CDR3 has 16 amino acids. The V segment lost 4 bases and the J segment 5 bases; nucleotides outside the gene matches: 12. The CDR3 protein is CASSPRGGSGSNEQYV. The CDR3 DNA reads as TGCGCCAGCAGCCCGAGGGGGGGTAGCGGGAGTAACGAGCAGTACGTC.

This clonotype was seen more than once but under ten times. The CDR3 nucleotides are TGTGCCATCAGGGACAGGGAGGGTCAGCCCCAGCATTTT. The encoded protein is CAIRDREGQPQHF. The rearrangement links TRBV10-3 to TRBJ1-5; 8 bases fit TRBD1. The V and J ends lost 6 bases and 6 bases, in that order; junction bases with no gene match: 4. Germline CDR1 is ENHRY and CDR2 is SYGVKD. CDR3 length equals 13 residues.

The J gene is TRBJ2-3, the V gene TRBV10-3; possibly TRBD1 for D (5 bases). Trimming removed 10 bases from V and 6 bases from J, with 8 bases in between. This CDR3 has 10 residues. Germline values: CDR1 ENHRY, CDR2 SYGVKD. This chain's CDR3 is CATKGDTQYF. Written as DNA, the CDR3 is TGTGCCACCAAGGGGGATACGCAGTATTTT.

This clonotype has more than one count but fewer than ten. The genes are TRBV7-8 and TRBJ1-1; D is uncertain. Germline CDR1 is SGHVS and CDR2 is FQNEAQ. The CDR3 is 14 amino acids. Trimming took off 8 bases at V and 3 bases at J, with 16 bases between the two ends. The CDR3 DNA reads TGTGCCAGCGGGGAGTATGCGTCGGACACTGAAGCTTTCTTT. Protein product: CASGEYASDTEAFF.

This clonotype occurred a few times. The chain carries TRBV14 and TRBJ2-3; D is undetermined. Germline loops: CDR1 SGHDN, CDR2 FVKESK. Trimming removed 3 bases from V and 3 bases from J, with 7 bases in between. The CDR3 spans 13 residues. As DNA, the CDR3 is TGTGCCAGCAGCCATATTTATACAGATACGCAGTATTTT. This codes for CASSHIYTDTQYF.

This clonotype was counted many times. This chain uses TRBV19 with TRBJ2-3, with no clear D. There are 14 residues in the CDR3. V lost 0 bases, J lost 4 bases, and 8 bases lay in between. Germline CDR1 is LNHDA and CDR2 is SQIVND (reference sequence). The CDR3 DNA is TGTGCCAGTAGTATAGAGGCATTTCCAGATACGCAGTATTTT. It encodes CASSIEAFPDTQYF.

This clonotype was recorded many times. The chain combines TRBV20-1 with TRBJ2-7, with 10 bases fitting TRBD2. J lost 5 bases, V lost 5 bases, and 9 bases had no gene match. The CDR3 is 14 residues long. Germline loops: CDR1 DFQATT, CDR2 SNEGSKA (reference sequence). CDR3 sequence (DNA): TGCAGTGCTGCTTCTAGCGGGAGCACCCACGAGCAGTACTTC. Translation: CSAASSGSTHEQYF.

This clonotype was found a few times. The V gene is TRBV27, the J gene TRBJ2-1; 7 positions agree with TRBD2. CDR1 and CDR2 from the germline V gene are MNHEY and SMNVEV (reference sequence). The CDR3 is 14 residues long. The V and J ends lost 3 bases and 3 bases, in that order; junction bases with no gene match: 2. CDR3 amino acids: CASSFGGGYNEQFF. CDR3 nucleotide sequence: TGTGCCAGCAGTTTCGGCGGGGGCTACAATGAGCAGTTCTTC.

This clonotype came up many times. V is TRBV7-8 and J is TRBJ2-1; 11 nucleotides align to TRBD2. CDR3 length: 15 residues. The germline V gene encodes CDR1 SGHVS and CDR2 FQNEAQ. V lost 1 base to trimming and J lost 9 bases; unmatched junction nucleotides: 5. Here the CDR3 reads CASSLELAGEGEQFF. Written as DNA, the CDR3 is TGTGCCAGCAGCTTAGAACTAGCGGGAGAGGGTGAGCAGTTCTTC.

This clonotype occurred a few times. CDR3 DNA sequence: TGCGCCAGCAGCTCGGGAGCGGGAGGGAGGATTGAGCAGTTCTTC. It yields the protein CASSSGAGGRIEQFF. This chain links TRBV5-1 with TRBJ2-1; 10 nucleotides match TRBD2. From germline, CDR1 is SGHRS and CDR2 YFSETQ. The CDR3 is 15 residues long. Trimming removed 3 bases from V and 9 bases from J; junction bases left unmatched: 9. The complete variable domain, with remaining parts taken from reference TRBV5-1 and TRBJ2-1, reads KAGVTQTPRYLIKTRGQQVTLSCSPISGHRSVSWYQQTPGQGLQFLFEYFSETQRNKGNFPGRFSGRQFSNSRSEMNVSTLELGDSALYLCASSSGAGGRIEQFFGPGTRLTVL.